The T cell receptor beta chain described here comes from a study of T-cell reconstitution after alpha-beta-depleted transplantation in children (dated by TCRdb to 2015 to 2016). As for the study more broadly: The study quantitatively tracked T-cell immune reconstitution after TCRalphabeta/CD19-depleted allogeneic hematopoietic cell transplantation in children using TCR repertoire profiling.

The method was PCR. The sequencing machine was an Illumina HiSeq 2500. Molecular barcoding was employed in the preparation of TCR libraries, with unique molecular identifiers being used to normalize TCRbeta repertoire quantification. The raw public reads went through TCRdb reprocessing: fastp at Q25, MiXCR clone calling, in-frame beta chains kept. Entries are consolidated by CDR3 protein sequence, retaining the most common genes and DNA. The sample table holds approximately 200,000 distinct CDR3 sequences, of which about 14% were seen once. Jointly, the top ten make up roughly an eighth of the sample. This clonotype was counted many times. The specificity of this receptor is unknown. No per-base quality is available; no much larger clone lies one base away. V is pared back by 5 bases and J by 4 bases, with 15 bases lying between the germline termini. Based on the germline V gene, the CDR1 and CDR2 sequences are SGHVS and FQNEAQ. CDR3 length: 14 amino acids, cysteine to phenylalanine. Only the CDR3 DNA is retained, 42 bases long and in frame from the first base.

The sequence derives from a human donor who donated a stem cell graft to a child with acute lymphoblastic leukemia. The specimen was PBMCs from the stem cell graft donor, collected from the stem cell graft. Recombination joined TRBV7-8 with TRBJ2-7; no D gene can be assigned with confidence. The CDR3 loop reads CASSARSVGYEQYF. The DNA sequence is TGTGCCAGCAGCGCCCGATCCGTGGGTTACGAGCAGTACTTC. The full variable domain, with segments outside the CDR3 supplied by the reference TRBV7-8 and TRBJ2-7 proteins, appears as GAGVSQSPRYKVAKRGQDVALRCDPISGHVSLFWYQQALGQGPEFLTYFQNEAQLDKSGLPSDRFFAERPEGSVSTLKIQRTQQEDSAVYLCASSARSVGYEQYFGPGTRLTVT.